This T cell receptor (beta chain) came from a study of beta chain features in type 1 diabetes. Regarding the study as a whole: Cells with high TCR expression could be over-represented when cDNA is sequenced. Type 1 diabetes patients showed a moderate but significant shortening of TCRB CDR3s in all four CD4+ subsets. There were fewer insertions and more deletions at the VDJ junctions of type 1 diabetes patients.

On this clone: Antigen specificity is unknown.

The CDR3 is 15 amino acids. Trimming took off 4 bases at V and 4 bases at J, with 17 bases between the two ends. Germline V gives CDR1 SGHRS, CDR2 YFSETQ. Sequenced material consisted of expressed TCRB transcripts (all of the isolated RNA was reverse transcribed). The data were produced by immunoSEQ multiplex PCR, yet TCRdb's version contains in-frame clones alone and is incomplete. The repertoire holds more than 550,000 clones, around 15% seen once, with less than 0.04% in the top ten. The rearrangement links TRBV5-1 to TRBJ1-2; tentative D call: TRBD1 (5 bases). Sequencing was carried out using naive CD4+ T cells from blood. The receptor was derived from a man aged 18 to 30 with type 1 diabetes. The CDR3 spells CASSSQQDPSYGYTF. In DNA form, the CDR3 reads TGCGCCAGCAGCAGCCAACAGGACCCTTCCTATGGCTACACCTTC.